The 30 T cell receptor beta chains listed next were all sequenced from one sample in a study of identical twins. TCRdb independently ran MiXCR on the 5' RACE reads; one entry per CDR3 protein. The sample includes some 730,000 distinct CDR3 sequences, 15% to 20% seen only once; the top ten take roughly 14%. These same records also appear under a second study, on T cells expressing NK-cell markers.

Source material: PBMCs. These receptor sequences come from a woman aged 18-29 years in good health.

The rearrangement uses TRBV7-9 and TRBJ2-2; no clear D gene. Germline V gives CDR1 SEHNR, CDR2 FQNEAQ (reference sequence). The V end was cut by 5 bases, the J end by 7 bases, with 8 bases between. This CDR3 is built from 12 residues. CDR3 in amino acids: CASSISRGELFF. CDR3 nucleotides: TGTGCCAGCAGCATTTCCCGCGGGGAGCTGTTTTTT.

This clonotype was detected only a few times. The chain carries TRBV6-1 and TRBJ1-2; maybe TRBD1 (5 bases). The CDR3 totals 18 residues. Trimming removed 5 bases from V and 4 bases from J, with 26 bases in between. In germline, CDR1 is MNHNS, CDR2 SASEGT. The CDR3 sequence is CASSQLSAGTLRGYGYTF. CDR3 DNA sequence: TGTGCCAGCAGTCAACTATCTGCCGGGACCCTGCGGGGCTATGGCTACACCTTC.

This clonotype was seen only a few times. The chain is built from TRBV29-1 and TRBJ2-5; TRBD2 is a possible D gene (6 bases). Trimming left V 7 bases short and J 7 bases short, with 16 bases between. The germline gives CDR1 SQVTM, CDR2 ANQGSEA. The CDR3 totals 12 residues. The CDR3 nucleotides are TGCAGCGCGGGGGTGGGACCACGGACCCAGTACTTC. It is translated as CSAGVGPRTQYF.

The rearrangement uses TRBV20-1 and TRBJ2-7, with D perhaps TRBD1 (5 bases). The germline V gene has CDR1 DFQATT and CDR2 SNEGSKA (reference sequence). V gave up 3 bases and J gave up 0 bases, with 9 bases separating them. This CDR3 comprises 13 residues. The CDR3 DNA sequence: TGCAGTGCTAGTGCTGGGGCCTCCTACGAGCAGTACTTC. The encoded protein is CSASAGASYEQYF.

The chain recombines TRBV7-9 with TRBJ2-1; D not resolved. Germline V lookup: CDR1 SEHNR, CDR2 FQNEAQ (reference sequence). The CDR3 sequence is 13 residues long. V lost 5 bases, J lost 7 bases, and 12 bases lay in between. CDR3 DNA sequence: TGTGCCAGCAGCCAGATAAGGCAGAATGAGCAGTTCTTC. Amino acid sequence: CASSQIRQNEQFF. Full variable domain (missing parts from reference TRBV7-9 and TRBJ2-1): DTGVSQNPRHKITKRGQNVTFRCDPISEHNRLYWYRQTLGQGPEFLTYFQNEAQLEKSRLLSDRFSAERPKGSFSTLEIQRTEQGDSAMYLCASSQIRQNEQFFGPGTRLTVL.

The J gene is TRBJ2-1, the V gene TRBV12-5; a weak D match, TRBD2 (5 bases). The CDR3 is 13 residues long. With 10 bases removed from V and 3 bases from J, the gap between germline ends came to 13 bases. The germline V gene has CDR1 LGHNT and CDR2 FRNRAP. The DNA for the CDR3 is TGTGCTACCGGGATGCTACTCTACAATGAGCAGTTCTTC. Residues: CATGMLLYNEQFF.

This clonotype was seen more than once but under ten times. Sequence at one end of the junction differs from germline and may be a read error. V usage is TRBV20-1 and J usage is TRBJ2-2; 14 bases agree with TRBD2. The CDR3 consists of 16 residues. Germline CDR1 DFQATT, CDR2 SNEGSKA (reference sequence). CDR3 DNA sequence: TGCAGTGGTAGACTAGCGGGAGGGCCCGTCACCGGGGAGCTGTTTTTT. Protein product: CSGRLAGGPVTGELFF.

J is TRBJ2-5 and V is TRBV11-3; maybe TRBD1 (5 bases). The germline CDR1 and CDR2 sequences are SGHNT and YENEEA. V dropped 2 bases and J dropped 2 bases, with 9 bases sitting between them. The CDR3 is 14 amino acids. The CDR3 is CASSLMQGQETQYF. The CDR3 DNA is TGTGCCAGCAGCTTAATGCAGGGACAAGAGACCCAGTACTTC.

This clonotype was counted a few times. V is TRBV3-1 and J is TRBJ1-1; D gene unclear. This CDR3 is 16 amino acids long. CDR1 LGHDT and CDR2 YNNKEL come from the germline V gene (reference sequence). V was shortened by 4 bases and J by 1 base, with 16 bases between the two germline ends. CDR3 in amino acids: CASSLLGRIPNTEAFF. The CDR3 DNA is TGTGCCAGCAGCCTTCTCGGGAGGATCCCGAACACTGAAGCTTTCTTT. Complete variable domain (other parts from reference TRBV3-1 and TRBJ1-1): DTAVSQTPKYLVTQMGNDKSIKCEQNLGHDTMYWYKQDSKKFLKIMFSYNNKELIINETVPNRFSPKSPDKAHLNLHINSLELGDSAVYFCASSLLGRIPNTEAFFGQGTRLTVV.

This chain links TRBV4-3 with TRBJ2-7; a possible D gene is TRBD2 (6 bases). The length of the CDR3 is 13 residues. The germline V gene has CDR1 LGHNA and CDR2 YSLEER. Trimming took 4 bases from V and 5 from J, leaving 12 bases between them. In DNA form, the CDR3 reads TGCGCCAGCAGCCCTCGCAGGAGGGACGAGCAGTACTTC. The encoded protein is CASSPRRRDEQYF.

This clonotype has more than one count but fewer than ten. V is TRBV10-3 and J is TRBJ2-1; D may be TRBD1 (5 bases). Germline CDR1 reads ENHRY; CDR2 reads SYGVKD. CDR3 size: 12 residues. V was cut by 3 bases and J by 5 bases, with 5 bases left in between. The chain's CDR3 is CAISDRDNEQFF. CDR3 coding DNA: TGTGCCATCAGTGACAGGGACAATGAGCAGTTCTTC.

This sequence joins TRBV19 and TRBJ2-3; tentatively, D is TRBD2 (6 bases). In germline, CDR1 is LNHDA, CDR2 SQIVND (reference sequence). The CDR3 has 14 amino acids. V gave up 7 bases and J gave up 0 bases, with 11 bases separating them. Here the CDR3 DNA reads TGTGCCAGTAATTGGAGGGTTAGCACAGATACGCAGTATTTT. It translates to CASNWRVSTDTQYF.

The rearrangement uses TRBV10-2 and TRBJ2-1; 9 bases are shared with TRBD2. This CDR3 is 10 amino acids long. The V and J ends lost 8 bases and 13 bases, in that order; junction bases with no gene match: 3. Germline CDR1 is WSHSY and CDR2 is SAAADI. The DNA for the CDR3 is TGCGCCAGCGGCCTAGCGGGACAGTTCTTC. Its protein is CASGLAGQFF.

The chain couples TRBV7-7 to TRBJ2-5; D possibly corresponds to TRBD1 (6 bases). V lost 5 bases and J 2 bases, leaving 21 bases between the germline ends. Looked up from germline, CDR1 is SSHAT and CDR2 is FNYEAQ (reference sequence). The CDR3 spans 17 residues. CDR3 in amino acids: CASSQIPTGLRQETQYF. CDR3 coding DNA: TGTGCCAGCAGCCAAATCCCGACAGGCCTTAGACAAGAGACCCAGTACTTC.

The CDR3 protein is CASSSSGGLGAFF. Written as DNA, the CDR3 is TGTGCCAGCAGCTCCTCAGGGGGGCTGGGGGCTTTCTTT. This chain uses TRBV7-9 with TRBJ1-1, with 7 bases aligning to TRBD1. After removal of 4 bases from V and 11 bases from J, the junction contained 10 bases not matched to a gene. The CDR3 is made up of 13 amino acids. In germline, CDR1 is SEHNR, CDR2 FQNEAQ (reference sequence).

This clonotype was seen more than once but under ten times. The chain is built from TRBV3-1 and TRBJ2-1; either TRBD1 or TRBD2 may fit D (5 bases each). Looked up from germline, CDR1 is LGHDT and CDR2 is YNNKEL (reference sequence). The CDR3 totals 17 residues. Trimming removed 2 bases from V and 4 bases from J, with 18 bases in between. This CDR3 reads CASSQLSMVGEYNEQFF. The DNA for the CDR3 is TGTGCCAGCAGCCAACTTAGTATGGTGGGGGAATACAATGAGCAGTTCTTC.

This rearrangement joins TRBV27 to TRBJ2-5; D remains ambiguous. This CDR3 is built from 13 residues. V lost 5 bases to trimming and J lost 5 bases, with 12 bases between them. The V gene's germline CDR1 is MNHEY and CDR2 SMNVEV (reference sequence). Here the CDR3 reads CASSLQFRETQYF. The DNA for the CDR3 is TGTGCCAGCAGTCTCCAATTCCGGGAGACCCAGTACTTC.

In this sample, this clonotype turned up a few times. The chain has TRBV7-2 and TRBJ1-5; unclear D gene. Trimming cost V 1 base and J 2 bases, with 6 bases left between them. The CDR3 is 14 amino acids. Germline V gene lookup returns CDR1 SGHTA and CDR2 FQGNSA. CDR3 protein: CASSLVVGNQPQHF. The CDR3 bases are TGTGCCAGCAGCTTAGTGGTGGGCAATCAGCCCCAGCATTTT.

The rearrangement joins TRBV29-1 to TRBJ1-1; perhaps TRBD1 as D (5 bases). The CDR3 covers 11 residues. Germline V lookup: CDR1 SQVTM, CDR2 ANQGSEA. Trimming pared 4 bases from V and 3 bases from J, leaving 6 bases between. The CDR3 region has the DNA TGCAGCGTTGCGGGGGACACTGAAGCTTTCTTT. Its translation: CSVAGDTEAFF.

The chain has TRBV5-6 and TRBJ2-7; 9 bases are shared with TRBD2. The CDR3 totals 16 residues. In germline, CDR1 is SGHDT, CDR2 YYEEEE. The V segment lost 4 bases and the J segment 0 bases; nucleotides outside the gene matches: 8. CDR3 in amino acids: CASSPQVTSGSYEQYF. As DNA, the CDR3 is TGTGCCAGCAGCCCCCAGGTGACTAGCGGCTCCTACGAGCAGTACTTC.

The CDR3 loop reads CAWSVRREWVETQYF. The CDR3 DNA reads as TGTGCCTGGAGTGTGAGGAGAGAATGGGTAGAGACCCAGTACTTC. The chain employs TRBV30 and TRBJ2-5; no firm D call. Germline CDR1 GTSNPN, CDR2 SVGIG (reference sequence). With 0 bases removed from V and 4 bases from J, the gap between germline ends came to 15 bases. The CDR3 contains 15 residues.

This clonotype was seen only a few times. V is TRBV6-2 or TRBV6-3 and J is TRBJ2-1; D not resolved. CDR1 MNHEY and CDR2 SVGEGT come from the germline V gene. V shed 7 bases and J shed 4 bases, with 14 bases lying between them. This CDR3 contains 14 residues. CDR3 in DNA: TGTGCCAGCAAAGGTCTCGTGGAGTACAATGAGCAGTTCTTC. Protein sequence: CASKGLVEYNEQFF.

This clonotype was recorded a few times. This chain connects TRBV5-1 to TRBJ2-3; 10 bases line up with TRBD2. This CDR3 contains 17 residues. Germline-derived CDR1 and CDR2 are SGHRS and YFSETQ. With 4 bases clipped from V and 2 bases from J, the junction kept 10 bases outside the gene matches. CDR3 bases: TGCGCCAGCAGCCGGTCTCCTAGCGGGGGCCTCACAGATACGCAGTATTTT. Amino acid sequence: CASSRSPSGGLTDTQYF. The full variable domain, completed using reference TRBV5-1 and TRBJ2-3, is KAGVTQTPRYLIKTRGQQVTLSCSPISGHRSVSWYQQTPGQGLQFLFEYFSETQRNKGNFPGRFSGRQFSNSRSEMNVSTLELGDSALYLCASSRSPSGGLTDTQYFGPGTRLTVL.

The rearrangement joins TRBV30 to TRBJ2-1; no firm D call. This CDR3 has 11 amino acids. With 0 bases removed from V and 9 bases from J, the gap between germline ends came to 6 bases. The germline V gene has CDR1 GTSNPN and CDR2 SVGIG (reference sequence). DNA for the CDR3: TGTGCCTGGAGTGTACGGGTTGAGCAGTTCTTC. Translation gives CAWSVRVEQFF.

There are a few counts of this clonotype. This chain links TRBV10-3 with TRBJ2-7; 9 bases agree with TRBD2. The CDR3 length is 14 residues. Germline trimming cut 8 bases from V and 6 bases from J; bases unmatched to any gene: 11. From germline, CDR1 is ENHRY and CDR2 SYGVKD. The CDR3, as DNA: TGTGCCATCCGGATCCATAGCGGGGGTAGCGAGCAGTACTTC. Translated: CAIRIHSGGSEQYF.

This clonotype appeared many times. In DNA form, the CDR3 reads TGTGCCAGCACAGGGGGCTCTGGAAACACCATATATTTT. Encoded protein: CASTGGSGNTIYF. The chain has TRBV12-3 or TRBV12-4 and TRBJ1-3, with TRBD1 matching over 7 bases. Trimming cost V 7 bases and J 0 bases; bases outside gene matches: 0. The CDR3 runs 13 residues.

The rearrangement joins TRBV5-1 to TRBJ2-2; no reliable D call. V was clipped by 7 bases and J by 4 bases, with 11 bases between them. This CDR3 has 13 residues. Per germline, CDR1 SGHRS and CDR2 YFSETQ. DNA of the CDR3: TGCGCCAGCTCGATTTTGGCCACCGGGGAGCTGTTTTTT. Residues: CASSILATGELFF.

This clonotype was counted ten times or more. The V call is TRBV7-9, the J call TRBJ1-3; tentatively, D is TRBD1 (6 bases). This CDR3 region has 16 residues. The V and J ends lost 6 bases and 2 bases respectively, with 17 bases between them. Germline CDR1 is SEHNR and CDR2 is FQNEAQ (reference sequence). In DNA form, the CDR3 reads TGTGCCAGCAGTCTCAAGGGGGGGTTTGCTGGAAACACCATATATTTT. Protein: CASSLKGGFAGNTIYF.

This clonotype was counted a few times. The CDR3 loop is CASSRLADLAKNIQYF. Here the CDR3 DNA reads TGTGCCAGCAGCAGATTAGCGGATCTAGCCAAAAACATTCAGTACTTC. This sequence joins TRBV21-1 and TRBJ2-4; TRBD2, as called in the table, went unchecked against the DNA. TRBV21-1 is listed as a pseudogene. There are 16 residues in the CDR3.

The chain joins TRBV10-3 to TRBJ2-7; either TRBD1 or TRBD2 may supply D (6 bases each). The CDR3 has 14 amino acids. With 8 bases removed from V and 1 base from J, the gap between germline ends came to 15 bases. CDR1 ENHRY and CDR2 SYGVKD come from the germline V gene. The CDR3 reads CAISSQGRSYEQYF. CDR3 in DNA: TGTGCCATCTCTTCCCAGGGGAGGTCCTACGAGCAGTACTTC.